This T cell receptor (beta chain) derives from a study of cytomegalovirus exposure and HLA in healthy donors listed by TCRdb under 2017. Study-wide context: According to an earlier analysis of 550 to 750 of the donors, 150 million to 200 million T cells yielded 117 million unique TCR beta sequences and 276 Gb of sequence data. A later genetic analysis took genome-wide SNP genotypes for about three fifths of the 666 donors and used that subset as a discovery cohort. Of the roughly 400 genotyped donors, approximately 80% were placed in the genetic ancestry cluster associated with self-reported Caucasian donors. A later analysis re-analyzed previously published TCR beta repertoires from approximately 700 donors and added high-resolution HLA genotyping to study TCR occurrence patterns. Rather than drawing on any new phenotypic data, the later analysis identified candidate immune exposures from TCR beta sequences and the way those sequences occurred across donors. High-throughput TCR immunosequencing, statistical association of individual TCRs with disease status, and machine learning were combined to predict cytomegalovirus infection status. An early release that covered about 600 HLA-typed donors contained approximately 300 gigabases of sequencing data and 80 million or so unique TCR sequences. Typing coverage varied by locus: roughly 629-630 donors for A, B, C, DRB1 and DQB1; approximately 500 for DQA1; nearly 610 for DPA1; around 450 for DPB1. Using immunosequencing, the study profiled T cell repertoires from 500 to 800 subjects and related those repertoires to cytomegalovirus serostatus. Donor age, sex, ethnicity and CMV serostatus were collected together with the repertoire data. HLA typing covered class I and class II loci at four-digit resolution. A separate validation cohort of 100 to 150 different subjects was used in addition to the 666-subject first cohort. Every discovery cohort repertoire had been produced on one sequencing platform. The study was designed to test whether signatures of past pathogen exposure could be identified by cataloging public T cell receptors. Because of strong linkage in the cohort, roughly five DR-DQ haplotypes were treated as single units for association and clustering. An earlier analysis of some 600 of the donors applied high-throughput TCR beta sequencing to assess whether each TCR beta V gene segment acted as functional or pseudogenic. Among about 410 genotyped donors of the cohort, an average of roughly 230,000 unique TCR beta nucleotide sequences was sequenced per donor, of which 15% to 20% were non-productive.

The receptor library was made with the immunoSEQ multiplex PCR assay. For the multiplex PCR, a mixture combining 60 forward primers for TCR Vbeta segments and 13 reverse primers for TCR Jbeta segments was used. A multiplex PCR assay on genomic DNA amplified the CDR3 region of rearranged TCR beta genes. The amplified TCR beta libraries were sequenced on the Illumina HiSeq System as 87-base-pair reads. Turning to the authors' computational methods: Across the 700 or so repertoires, a later analysis counted approximately 83 million unique TCR beta chains, 8.5 million to 12 million of which were shared by at least two donors. To remove PCR and sequencing errors, raw reads were error-corrected and collapsed into unique sequences using a nearest-neighbor algorithm that merged closely related sequences. Alignment of CDR3 sequences to IMGT reference sequences was used to assign V, D and J gene segments. For a sequence to be retained, at least a six-nucleotide match to both a V gene segment and a J gene segment was required. Rearrangements were called productive when the CDR3 lacked stop codons and stayed in frame with V and J; all others were non-productive. Following IMGT convention, CDR3 was defined as the stretch from the second conserved V-encoded cysteine up to the conserved J-encoded phenylalanine. In an earlier analysis of approximately 590 of the donors, sequences lacking an unambiguous match to a single V gene segment were excluded. In an earlier analysis of 587 of the donors, a V segment was called functional when productive rearrangements were above 56.7%, and segregating when the standard deviation between donors exceeded 5%. A statistical classification framework was developed to diagnose cytomegalovirus status using the catalog of TCR beta chain sequences. In a later analysis, TCR nucleotide sequences were compared against IMGT/GENE-DB human TR gene sequences so that V and J genes could be assigned. In a later analysis, CDR3 sequences and most-parsimonious VDJ recombination scenarios were assigned using the TCRdist pipeline. A later analysis defined each TCR beta chain by its CDR3 amino acid sequence plus V-gene family, and excluded reads lacking a unique V-gene family. As a way to deal with suspected cross-contamination and a sequencing artifact, a later analysis dropped over 550 nucleotide sequences that were highly shared and had low generation probability. In a later analysis, a clonal expansion index for each public chain was calculated from normalized within-repertoire ranks of inferred template counts. In a later analysis, generation probabilities were computed with a VDJ recombination model fitted to out-of-frame rearrangements, and the resulting probabilities were checked against IGoR. In a later analysis, hypergeometric tests were used to score TCR-TCR, TCR-HLA and TCR-CMV co-occurrence, with a repertoire-size bias correction applied to TCR pairs. A later analysis estimated false discovery rates by permuting HLA or CMV assignments 20 times. A later analysis grouped co-occurring TCRs with DBSCAN, adding TCRdist sequence similarity when clustering within HLA-allele-positive subsets. Co-occurrence clustering excluded repertoires with fewer than 30,000 or more than 120,000 public chains, plus five with anomalous nucleotide sharing. TCRdb limited this immuneACCESS table to in-frame rearrangements with V and J called. A share of clones is missing; checked studies link under half to unresolved V genes, and the rest is unexplained. That table supplies the V and J calls and clone size; D and trimming were determined from the DNA. Recorded for this sample are some 180,000 clones; roughly 87% of them occurred a single time. The ten largest clones take up more than 1.5% of the sample.

Notes on this clone: Its antigen remains unidentified. No clone much larger than this one lies a single base away; base qualities are absent.

Trimming removed 8 bases from V and 6 bases from J, leaving 17 bases between the germline ends. Via the germline V gene, CDR1 is MNHEY and CDR2 SVGAGI. CDR3 length: 13 amino acids, cysteine to phenylalanine. This entry keeps only the CDR3 DNA: 39 bases, framed from base 1. The cohort comprised more than 550 healthy bone marrow donors. Cohort members were all nominally healthy when sampled, although unrecorded immune exposures were likely present. The donor was CMV seronegative and was included in the group of several hundred seronegative cohort members. A peripheral blood sample was provided by each donor, and peripheral blood mononuclear cells were used for TCR beta sequencing. The Qiagen DNeasy Blood Extraction Kit was used to extract genomic DNA from the blood cell samples. What the work shows at the level of the full study, not this receptor alone: In a later analysis, several top co-occurrence clusters were reported to appear linked to parvovirus B19, influenza, CMV and Epstein-Barr virus. In a later analysis, HLA-associated TCR beta chains were found to be more clonally expanded and to have lower generation probabilities than equally common non-associated chains. Compared with the approximately 710-donor mean, donors in an Asian-associated ancestry cluster had fewer N-insertions in productive TCRs, according to a later genetic analysis. A later analysis associated some 17,000 TCR beta sequences with specific HLA alleles at a false discovery rate of 0.05. The 87-base-pair reads could not distinguish some IMGT-functional V segments, including TRBV6-2 and TRBV6-3, so those segments were excluded. In a later analysis, TCR association rates were found to vary across HLA loci, with the most associated TCRs seen for DRB1 alleles and the fewest for HLA-C alleles. When HLA alleles, especially DR and DQ, strongly co-occurred, TCR associations were difficult to assign to individual alleles. Immune exposure information for the cohort was limited to CMV serostatus. In vitro tests confirmed that a few of the cytomegalovirus-associated TCR beta chains recognize cytomegalovirus antigens. According to a later analysis, most CMV-associated TCR beta chains appeared to be HLA-restricted, and the HLA associations seemed to be driven largely by CMV exposure. The presence/absence analyses assumed that sequencing depth was roughly uniform across donors, and that assumption may not be true. A further reported finding was that TCR beta sequences accurately predicted the HLA-A and HLA-B alleles for most subjects in the first cohort. Because counts were too low, around 18 rarely observed V segments, including chromosome 9 orphons, were left out of the earlier analysis of roughly 600 of the donors. The classifier was reported to diagnose cytomegalovirus status with high specificity and sensitivity in both the original cohort and the validation cohort. Across donors, most TCR sequences were observed very rarely, whereas some public TCRs were present in many individuals. The authors suggested that the approach could potentially be generalized to other disease states and immunological phenotypes. Correlated functional status among segregating V segments might be attributable to linkage disequilibrium, but an unknown experimental factor could not be ruled out. Because some donors lacked HLA typing at each locus, the association tests relied only on the typed subset. A cluster of highly shared sequence variants was judged likely to represent a technical artifact of the sequencing pipeline. A later genetic analysis associated a missense DCLRE1C variant with V-gene and J-gene trimming of TCR beta chains, and an independent cohort replicated the association. Broadly in line with IMGT annotations, most TCR beta V segments showed up in productive rearrangements about 87% or about 30% of the time in an earlier analysis of 450 to 600 of the donors. In the study, approximately 160 TCR beta chains were listed as associated with cytomegalovirus. This cohort had only TCR beta chains sequenced, and the lack of alpha or paired-chain data limited which features could be detected.

In this chain, TRBV6-5 is recombined with TRBJ2-7, and perhaps TRBD1 as D gene, on 7 matching bases. The clonotype comes from a man aged 35-49 years in good health and CMV-seronegative. The sequenced material came from PBMCs. The CDR3 reads as follows: CASLRRQGGEQYF. The DNA sequence reads TGTGCCAGCTTGCGGAGGCAGGGGGGCGAGCAGTACTTC.